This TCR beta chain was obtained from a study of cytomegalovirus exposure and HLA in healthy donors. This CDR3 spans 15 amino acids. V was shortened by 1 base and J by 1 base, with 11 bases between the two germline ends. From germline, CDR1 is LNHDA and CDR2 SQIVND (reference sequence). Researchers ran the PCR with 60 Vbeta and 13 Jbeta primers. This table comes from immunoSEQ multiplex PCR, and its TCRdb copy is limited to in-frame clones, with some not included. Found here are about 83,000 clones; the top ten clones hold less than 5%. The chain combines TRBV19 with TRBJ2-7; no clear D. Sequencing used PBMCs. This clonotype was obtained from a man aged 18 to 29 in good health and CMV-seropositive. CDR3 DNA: TGTGCCAGTAGTATAGGCGCAGGTTCTTCCTACGAGCAGTACTTC. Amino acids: CASSIGAGSSYEQYF.